The 28 T cell receptor beta chains below all came from one sample that was sequenced in a study of blood T cell repertoires in COVID-19. Produced via immunoSEQ multiplex PCR; TCRdb's table is partial and in-frame only. The data show 150,000 or so clones, more than 65% seen once. The sequencing sample was made of peripheral blood. Every receptor here comes from a woman aged 60-75 years with acute or convalescent COVID-19.

On this clone itself: Other DNA sequences within the sample encode an identical CDR3. This chain joins TRBV4-3 and TRBJ2-5; the match to TRBD2 covers 9 bases. CDR3 length: 16 residues. After removal of 4 bases from V and 4 bases from J, the junction contained 10 bases not matched to a gene. Germline values: CDR1 LGHNA, CDR2 YSLEER. CDR3 protein: CASSPGGLAGVETQYF. The CDR3 region has the DNA TGCGCCAGCAGCCCGGGGGGTTTAGCGGGAGTAGAGACCCAGTACTTC.

The genes are TRBV24-1 and TRBJ2-3, with D possibly TRBD1 on 5 matching bases. Trimming removed 4 bases from V and 3 bases from J, with 10 bases in between. The CDR3 runs 14 residues. The germline V gene has CDR1 KGHDR and CDR2 SFDVKD. The CDR3 bases are TGTGCCACCAGTGACCGGACAACTACAGATACGCAGTATTTT. Translated, it gives CATSDRTTTDTQYF.

This clone was observed a single time. This chain uses TRBV4-3 with TRBJ2-1, with TRBD1 matching 11 bases. The junction had 4 bases not matched to a gene; V was cut back by 4 bases and J by 5 bases. This CDR3 region has 15 residues. Germline assignment: CDR1 LGHNA and CDR2 YSLEER. Here the CDR3 reads CASSLGTGGNNEQFF. In DNA, the CDR3 is TGCGCCAGCAGCCTCGGGACAGGGGGGAACAATGAGCAGTTCTTC.

V is TRBV10-3 and J is TRBJ2-7, with D uncertain. V was shortened by 3 bases and J by 3 bases, with 3 bases between the two germline ends. Germline assignment: CDR1 ENHRY and CDR2 SYGVKD. This CDR3 has 11 residues. CDR3 nucleotides: TGTGCCATCAGTGATCTCTACGAGCAGTACTTC. This gives the protein CAISDLYEQYF.

This clone was seen a few times. This chain joins TRBV6-5 and TRBJ1-6, with 7 nucleotides matching TRBD1. CDR1 and CDR2 (germline): MNHEY, SVGAGI. The CDR3 has 15 amino acids. Trimming cost V 6 bases and J 0 bases; bases outside gene matches: 2. Here the CDR3 DNA reads TGTGCCAGCAGGGGACAGAGCTCCTATAATTCACCCCTCCACTTT. Translating it yields CASRGQSSYNSPLHF.

The J gene is TRBJ1-2, the V gene TRBV5-6; a weak D match, TRBD1 (5 bases). V was shortened by 0 bases and J by 0 bases, with 9 bases between the two germline ends. This CDR3 is built from 15 residues. CDR1 is SGHDT and CDR2 is YYEEEE in the germline V gene. DNA of the CDR3: TGTGCCAGCAGCTTGGTAGGGGCACCTAACTATGGCTACACCTTC. As protein: CASSLVGAPNYGYTF.

Points on this clone: Other nucleotide sequences in the sample specify the same CDR3. The rearrangement joins TRBV7-2 to TRBJ2-7; 7 bases map to TRBD1. The CDR3 consists of 14 residues. Germline V gene lookup returns CDR1 SGHTA and CDR2 FQGNSA. V trimming: 2 bases; J trimming: 3 bases; junction bases outside the gene matches: 4. The CDR3 region is CASSLRDSVYEQYF. For the CDR3, the DNA is TGTGCCAGCAGCTTAAGGGACAGCGTCTACGAGCAGTACTTC.

The chain combines TRBV28 with TRBJ1-6; D gene uncertain. This CDR3 has 14 residues. The germline CDR1 and CDR2 sequences are MDHEN and SYDVKM. Trimming removed 6 bases from V and 7 bases from J, with 13 bases in between. In DNA, the CDR3 is TGTGCCAGCAGATTGGGCGGGAAAAATTCACCCCTCCACTTT. Its translation: CASRLGGKNSPLHF. The full variable domain, its missing parts supplied by reference TRBV28 and TRBJ1-6, is DVKVTQSSRYLVKRTGEKVFLECVQDMDHENMFWYRQDPGLGLRLIYFSYDVKMKEKGDIPEGYSVSREKKERFSLILESASTNQTSMYLCASRLGGKNSPLHFGNGTRLTVT.

This chain joins TRBV11-2 and TRBJ2-2; D uncertain. Per germline, CDR1 SGHAT and CDR2 FQNNGV. This CDR3 comprises 13 residues. The ends were cut back, 1 base at V and 4 bases at J, with 4 bases in the middle. For the CDR3, the DNA is TGTGCCAGCAGCTTAGTCGGCACCGGGGAGCTGTTTTTT. It encodes CASSLVGTGELFF.

This chain links TRBV19 with TRBJ1-1; 7 bases are shared with TRBD1. This CDR3 region has 15 residues. The trim removed 7 bases at V and 0 bases at J, leaving 8 bases unmatched. The germline V gene has CDR1 LNHDA and CDR2 SQIVND (reference sequence). CDR3 in amino acids: CASTFTGDLNTEAFF. The CDR3 DNA reads TGTGCCAGTACCTTTACAGGGGACTTGAACACTGAAGCTTTCTTT. Full variable domain (rest looked up from reference TRBV19 and TRBJ1-1): DGGITQSPKYLFRKEGQNVTLSCEQNLNHDAMYWYRQDPGQGLRLIYYSQIVNDFQKGDIAEGYSVSREKKESFPLTVTSAQKNPTAFYLCASTFTGDLNTEAFFGQGTRLTVV.

The gene calls are TRBV7-9 and TRBJ1-2; D is uncertain. CDR1 is SEHNR and CDR2 is FQNEAQ in the germline V gene (reference sequence). CDR3 length: 11 amino acids. V lost 8 bases, J lost 2 bases, and 6 bases lay in between. CDR3 residues: CASEENYGYTF. CDR3 DNA sequence: TGTGCCAGCGAGGAGAACTATGGCTACACCTTC.

The chain uses TRBV30 and TRBJ2-2; 9 positions agree with TRBD1. V trimming: 4 bases; J trimming: 4 bases; junction bases outside the gene matches: 7. Germline V lookup: CDR1 GTSNPN, CDR2 SVGIG (reference sequence). This CDR3 has 15 residues. The CDR3 is CAWISNRGLTGELFF. CDR3 in DNA: TGTGCCTGGATCAGCAACAGGGGGCTCACCGGGGAGCTGTTTTTT.

The J gene is TRBJ2-2, the V gene TRBV10-1, with D perhaps matching TRBD2 (6 bases). Trimming removed 2 bases from V and 3 bases from J, with 10 bases in between. The CDR3 length is 15 residues. Germline CDR1 and CDR2: WNHNN and SYGVQD (reference sequence). CDR3 DNA sequence: TGCGCCAGCAGTGAGGGGGGGTTACACACCGGGGAGCTGTTTTTT. The encoded protein is CASSEGGLHTGELFF.

The V gene is TRBV19, the J gene TRBJ1-5; weak D call: TRBD1 (5 bases). With 5 bases removed from V and 0 bases from J, the gap between germline ends came to 20 bases. CDR1 and CDR2 (germline): LNHDA, SQIVND (reference sequence). This CDR3 is 18 amino acids long. DNA of the CDR3: TGTGCCAGTAGTGCCGGGACTCCTCTTACCTATAGCAATCAGCCCCAGCATTTT. Its translation is CASSAGTPLTYSNQPQHF. The variable domain in full, completed from reference TRBV19 and TRBJ1-5, reads DGGITQSPKYLFRKEGQNVTLSCEQNLNHDAMYWYRQDPGQGLRLIYYSQIVNDFQKGDIAEGYSVSREKKESFPLTVTSAQKNPTAFYLCASSAGTPLTYSNQPQHFGDGTRLSIL.

V and J are TRBV3-1 (or the pseudogene TRBV3-2) and TRBJ2-1; 8 bases match TRBD1. V dropped 11 bases and J dropped 10; count of bases not matched to a gene: 13. The CDR3 contains 13 residues. Germline-derived CDR1 and CDR2 are LGHDT and YNNKEL (reference sequence). The CDR3 region is CAVGQGRVSEQFF. The CDR3 region has the DNA TGTGCCGTTGGACAGGGTAGGGTTTCGGAGCAGTTCTTC.

This chain connects TRBV30 to TRBJ2-1; a weak D match, TRBD2 (5 bases). The CDR3 consists of 13 residues. Germline V gives CDR1 GTSNPN, CDR2 SVGIG (reference sequence). Trimming stripped 5 bases from V and 3 bases from J, with 11 bases between. This chain's CDR3 is CAWSRALYNEQFF. The CDR3 nucleotides are TGTGCCTGGTCGCGGGCTCTCTACAATGAGCAGTTCTTC.

The V gene is TRBV2, the J gene TRBJ1-5; TRBD1 aligns across 7 bases. The CDR3 runs to 14 residues. With V trimmed by 4 bases and J by 1 base, 1 base remained unmatched. CDR1 and CDR2 (germline): SNHLY, FYNNEI. The CDR3 bases are TGTGCCAGCAGTGGGGGACAGAGCAATCAGCCCCAGCATTTT. Protein product: CASSGGQSNQPQHF.

In DNA, the CDR3 is TGCGCCAGCAGCCAAGGGGAATGGATGGGGGGCCAAGAGACCCAGTACTTC. It translates to CASSQGEWMGGQETQYF. This sequence joins TRBV4-1 and TRBJ2-5; TRBD2 might be the D (6 bases). With 1 base removed from V and 1 base from J, the gap between germline ends came to 16 bases. The CDR3 totals 17 residues. Per the germline V gene, CDR1 is MGHRA and CDR2 is YSYEKL.

The rearrangement links TRBV6-5 to TRBJ1-2, with a weak D call TRBD1 (5 bases). The CDR3 has 15 residues. Germline V gene lookup returns CDR1 MNHEY and CDR2 SVGAGI. V lost 6 bases and J lost 3, with 17 bases in between. CDR3 sequence (DNA): TGTGCCAGCAGGCCATGGGGGGAGGATTACTATGGCTACACCTTC. Amino acids: CASRPWGEDYYGYTF.

This chain links TRBV7-2 with TRBJ2-3; a weak D match, TRBD2 (6 bases). Trimming took 5 bases from V and 7 from J, leaving 16 bases between them. The CDR3 loop spans 14 amino acids. Germline values: CDR1 SGHTA, CDR2 FQGNSA. CDR3 sequence (DNA): TGTGCCAGCAGCCCGGCGGGGATTGGGAATACGCAGTATTTT. This translates into CASSPAGIGNTQYF.

CDR3 residues: CASSLSSGIEQYF. For the CDR3, the DNA is TGTGCCAGCAGCTTATCATCAGGGATCGAGCAGTACTTC. The chain couples TRBV11-3 to TRBJ2-7, with D possibly TRBD1 on 5 matching bases. CDR3 length: 13 residues. With 2 bases removed from V and 6 bases from J, the gap between germline ends came to 11 bases. Germline V lookup: CDR1 SGHNT, CDR2 YENEEA.

V is TRBV9 and J is TRBJ2-3; 13 bases are a match to TRBD2. Per the germline V gene, CDR1 is SGDLS and CDR2 is YYNGEE. V trimming: 2 bases; J trimming: 2 bases; junction bases outside the gene matches: 5. This CDR3 has 17 residues. For the CDR3, the DNA is TGTGCCAGCAGCGTGCGGGGACTAGCGGGACCCACAGATACGCAGTATTTT. Protein sequence: CASSVRGLAGPTDTQYF.

This clone was observed a single time. The V and J genes are TRBV19 and TRBJ1-2; D is unclear. The CDR3 has 14 residues. Germline V gene data show CDR1 as LNHDA and CDR2 as SQIVND (reference sequence). V dropped 5 bases and J dropped 8 bases, with 18 bases sitting between them. The CDR3 DNA reads as TGTGCCAGTAGTCCATGGGAGGGCGGCTCGGGCTACACCTTC. It is translated as CASSPWEGGSGYTF.

The chain couples TRBV18 to TRBJ1-5; 9 bases match TRBD1. CDR1 is KGHSH and CDR2 is LQKENI in the germline V gene. The junction had 8 bases not matched to a gene; V was cut back by 2 bases and J by 6 bases. CDR3 size: 16 residues. The CDR3, as DNA: TGTGCCAGCTCACCAGGGGACAGGGTGGGAGGTCAGCCCCAGCATTTT. As protein: CASSPGDRVGGQPQHF.

The chain couples TRBV27 to TRBJ1-5, with TRBD1 matching 8 bases. V lost 1 base, J lost 2 bases, and 1 base stayed unmatched. The germline V gene has CDR1 MNHEY and CDR2 SMNVEV (reference sequence). CDR3 length: 15 residues. The CDR3 loop is CASSLYRGGNQPQHF. The CDR3 bases are TGTGCCAGCAGTTTATACAGGGGGGGCAATCAGCCCCAGCATTTT.

V is TRBV10-3 and J is TRBJ1-4; 8 positions match TRBD1. J lost 8 bases, V lost 0 bases, and 5 bases had no gene match. Germline-derived CDR1 and CDR2 are ENHRY and SYGVKD. The CDR3 covers 15 residues. The CDR3 nucleotides read TGTGCCATCAGTGAGTCAGCGGGACAGGCGGAAAAACTGTTTTTT. Amino acid sequence: CAISESAGQAEKLFF.

The rearrangement links TRBV6-2 or TRBV6-3 to TRBJ2-1; 14 bases fit TRBD2. Germline V CDR1 and CDR2: MNHEY, SVGEGT. V lost 4 bases and J lost 9; bases outside the gene matches: 2. CDR3 length: 14 residues. In nucleotides, the CDR3 is TGTGCCAGCAGTTGGGGACTAGCGGGAGTTGAGCAGTTCTTC. It yields the protein CASSWGLAGVEQFF.

This clone has more than one count but fewer than ten. The rearrangement uses TRBV7-9 and TRBJ1-5, with 7 positions matching TRBD1. This CDR3 contains 15 residues. The junction had 9 bases not matched to a gene; V was cut back by 5 bases and J by 5 bases. Per the germline V gene, CDR1 is SEHNR and CDR2 is FQNEAQ (reference sequence). This chain's CDR3 is CASSRDSGFYQPQHF. The DNA of the CDR3 is TGTGCCAGCAGCCGGGACAGCGGCTTCTATCAGCCCCAGCATTTT.